One sample yielded the 23 T cell receptor beta chains listed below, sequenced in a study of cytomegalovirus exposure and HLA in healthy donors. Primers: 60 Vbeta forward and 13 Jbeta reverse. This table comes from immunoSEQ multiplex PCR, and its TCRdb copy is limited to in-frame clones, with some not included. The data hold nearly 65,000 clones, with roughly 70% observed a single time. The sequencing sample was made of PBMCs. The source is a man aged 50-60 years in good health and CMV-seronegative.

The chain combines TRBV19 with TRBJ2-2; 7 positions agree with TRBD1. The trim removed 4 bases at V and 7 bases at J, leaving 3 bases unmatched. The germline gives CDR1 LNHDA, CDR2 SQIVND (reference sequence). This CDR3 contains 13 residues. The CDR3 DNA follows: TGTGCCAGTAGTAGAACAGGGGACGGGGAGCTGTTTTTT. Translation: CASSRTGDGELFF.

The chain couples TRBV5-8 to TRBJ2-1, with 7 bases identical to TRBD2. This CDR3 comprises 16 residues. CDR1 and CDR2 (germline): SGHTS, YDEGEE. The junction had 8 bases not matched to a gene; V was cut back by 1 base and J by 4 bases. The DNA of the CDR3 is TGTGCCAGCAGCTTGCCCACTTGGCGGGGGTACAATGAGCAGTTCTTC. Its translation: CASSLPTWRGYNEQFF.

J is TRBJ1-2 and V is TRBV29-1; maybe TRBD1 (6 bases). This CDR3 region has 13 residues. The germline gives CDR1 SQVTM, CDR2 ANQGSEA. Trimming shortened V by 6 bases and J by 1 base, and 12 bases separated the two germline ends. The CDR3 DNA sequence: TGCAGCGTACAGGGTCTGCTTAACTATGGCTACACCTTC. This sequence encodes CSVQGLLNYGYTF. The full variable domain, in which reference TRBV29-1 and TRBJ1-2 provide the parts outside the CDR3, is SAVISQKPSRDICQRGTSLTIQCQVDSQVTMMFWYRQQPGQSLTLIATANQGSEATYESGFVIDKFPISRPNLTFSTLTVSNMSPEDSSIYLCSVQGLLNYGYTFGSGTRLTVV.

The V call is TRBV9, the J call TRBJ2-1; 9 bases match TRBD1. The CDR3 is 21 residues long. CDR1 is SGDLS, CDR2 YYNGEE, per germline. The V segment lost 4 bases and the J segment 8 bases; nucleotides outside the gene matches: 28. The CDR3 loop reads CASSLLAQGQGLTGGFDEQFF. The CDR3 nucleotides are TGTGCCAGCAGCCTCCTTGCCCAGGGACAGGGCCTTACTGGGGGGTTCGATGAGCAGTTCTTC.

This clone was picked up a small number of times. The V call is TRBV2, the J call TRBJ2-4; 8 nucleotides line up with TRBD1. This CDR3 has 16 amino acids. Germline assignment: CDR1 SNHLY and CDR2 FYNNEI. The V and J ends lost 6 bases and 1 base, in that order; junction bases with no gene match: 8. In DNA, the CDR3 is TGTGCCAGCAGGGAGGACAGGGCCTTTGCCAAAAACATTCAGTACTTC. This gives the protein CASREDRAFAKNIQYF.

The rearrangement uses TRBV4-2 and TRBJ1-1, with D possibly TRBD1 on 5 matching bases. CDR3 length: 15 amino acids. V was pared by 0 bases and J by 0 bases, with 8 bases between. CDR1 LGHNA and CDR2 YNFKEQ come from the germline V gene. CDR3 DNA sequence: TGTGCCAGCAGCCAAGAGGGGGGGGTGAACACTGAAGCTTTCTTT. This translates into CASSQEGGVNTEAFF.

V is TRBV4-1 and J is TRBJ1-4; 9 nucleotides match TRBD1. With 3 bases clipped from V and 7 bases from J, the junction kept 6 bases outside the gene matches. The CDR3 has 15 amino acids. Germline lookup yields CDR1 MGHRA and CDR2 YSYEKL. CDR3 residues: CASSHPRQGGEKLFF. CDR3 DNA sequence: TGCGCCAGCAGCCACCCGAGACAGGGGGGTGAAAAACTGTTTTTT.

The V call is TRBV5-8, the J call TRBJ1-5; 7 nucleotides align to TRBD1. Germline CDR1 and CDR2: SGHTS and YDEGEE. V dropped 0 bases and J dropped 5; count of bases not matched to a gene: 5. The CDR3 totals 15 residues. The chain's CDR3 is CASSLVDTGDQPQHF. Written as DNA, the CDR3 is TGTGCCAGCAGCTTGGTGGATACAGGGGATCAGCCCCAGCATTTT.

The rearrangement links TRBV6-6 to TRBJ2-5, with 12 bases fitting TRBD2. The CDR3 is 15 amino acids. Germline trimming cut 0 bases from V and 4 bases from J; bases unmatched to any gene: 0. Per germline, CDR1 MNHNY and CDR2 SVGAGI (reference sequence). The DNA for the CDR3 is TGTGCCAGCAGTTACTCGACTAGCGGGGGAGAGACCCAGTACTTC. Encoded protein: CASSYSTSGGETQYF.

The chain uses TRBV27 and TRBJ1-2, with D uncertain. CDR3 size: 13 residues. CDR1 and CDR2 from the germline V gene are MNHEY and SMNVEV (reference sequence). Between the trimmed V and J ends, which lost 3 bases and 4 bases, there was a span of 9 bases. The CDR3 DNA reads as TGTGCCAGCAGTTTCAAGCCGTTCTATGGCTACACCTTC. It translates to CASSFKPFYGYTF.

This chain uses TRBV13 with TRBJ2-7, with TRBD2 matching 9 bases. Germline V gene data show CDR1 as PRHDT and CDR2 as FYEKMQ (reference sequence). CDR3 size: 15 residues. The V segment lost 5 bases and the J segment 2 bases; nucleotides outside the gene matches: 7. The CDR3 reads CASSHGLAGPYEQYF. The CDR3 region has the DNA TGTGCCAGCAGCCACGGTCTAGCGGGGCCCTACGAGCAGTACTTC. Supplemented by reference TRBV13 and TRBJ2-7, the full variable domain reads AAGVIQSPRHLIKEKRETATLKCYPIPRHDTVYWYQQGPGQDPQFLISFYEKMQSDKGSIPDRFSAQQFSDYHSELNMSSLELGDSALYFCASSHGLAGPYEQYFGPGTRLTVT.

The chain couples TRBV29-1 to TRBJ2-5, with D unresolved. The CDR3 covers 12 residues. Trimming pared 3 bases from V and 0 bases from J, leaving 5 bases between. CDR1 and CDR2 (germline): SQVTM, ANQGSEA. The CDR3 DNA follows: TGCAGCGTTGAGGAGCACCAAGAGACCCAGTACTTC. Encoded protein: CSVEEHQETQYF. The variable domain in full, with the rest retrieved from reference TRBV29-1 and TRBJ2-5, is SAVISQKPSRDICQRGTSLTIQCQVDSQVTMMFWYRQQPGQSLTLIATANQGSEATYESGFVIDKFPISRPNLTFSTLTVSNMSPEDSSIYLCSVEEHQETQYFGPGTRLLVL.

J is TRBJ2-7 and V is TRBV11-2; 10 bases fit TRBD2. Germline values: CDR1 SGHAT, CDR2 FQNNGV. The CDR3 has 17 residues. V was clipped by 5 bases and J by 6 bases; unmatched bases: 16. CDR3 sequence: CASSTIVLGTSVREQYF. The CDR3 bases are TGTGCCAGCAGCACTATAGTATTGGGGACTAGCGTTCGCGAGCAGTACTTC.

This chain joins TRBV5-4 and TRBJ2-5; 9 bases line up with TRBD1. The CDR3 is made up of 15 amino acids. Germline loops: CDR1 SGHNT, CDR2 YYREEE (reference sequence). Trimming removed 4 bases from V and 7 bases from J; junction bases left unmatched: 11. DNA for the CDR3: TGTGCCAGCAGCCCCGGACAGGGGCAATTGGGGACCCAGTACTTC. Translation gives CASSPGQGQLGTQYF.

The chain combines TRBV9 with TRBJ1-6; no firm D call. CDR3 length: 13 amino acids. V lost 5 bases and J 6 bases, leaving 9 bases between the germline ends. CDR1 is SGDLS and CDR2 is YYNGEE in the germline V gene. For the CDR3, the DNA is TGTGCCAGCAGTCCGCCCGGTAATTCACCCCTCCACTTT. Protein product: CASSPPGNSPLHF.

CDR3 in amino acids: CASSAAGTGNTIYF. The CDR3 DNA is TGTGCCAGCAGCGCAGCAGGGACTGGAAACACCATATATTTT. The V gene is TRBV9, the J gene TRBJ1-3; TRBD1 is a possible D gene (5 bases). Trimming took 3 bases from V and 2 from J, leaving 9 bases between them. Germline values: CDR1 SGDLS, CDR2 YYNGEE. The CDR3 covers 14 residues.

The chain uses TRBV19 and TRBJ2-5; 11 bases line up with TRBD1. The DNA matches TRBJ2-7 better at its end, which makes the J call doubtful. This CDR3 has 14 residues. Germline lookup yields CDR1 LNHDA and CDR2 SQIVND (reference sequence). CDR3 protein: CASSTGTGGYEQYF. CDR3 DNA sequence: TGTGCCAGTAGTACCGGGACAGGGGGTTACGAGCAGTACTTC.

The chain recombines TRBV5-8 with TRBJ1-3; D gene ambiguous. The CDR3 has 15 amino acids. Germline CDR1 and CDR2: SGHTS and YDEGEE. The V gene lost 4 bases and the J gene lost 0 bases, with 11 bases spanning the gap. This CDR3 reads CASSAGLASGNTIYF. The CDR3 nucleotides are TGTGCCAGCAGCGCAGGACTGGCCTCTGGAAACACCATATATTTT.

V and J are TRBV9 and TRBJ1-2; no reliable D call. Germline V lookup: CDR1 SGDLS, CDR2 YYNGEE. CDR3 length equals 14 residues. The V gene lost 3 bases and the J gene lost 1 base, with 10 bases spanning the gap. CDR3 in amino acids: CASSDSGVNYGYTF. The DNA for the CDR3 is TGTGCCAGCAGCGACAGCGGGGTTAACTATGGCTACACCTTC. Looking up the rest from reference TRBV9 and TRBJ1-2 gives the full variable domain: DSGVTQTPKHLITATGQRVTLRCSPRSGDLSVYWYQQSLDQGLQFLIQYYNGEERAKGNILERFSAQQFPDLHSELNLSSLELGDSALYFCASSDSGVNYGYTFGSGTRLTVV.

This chain joins TRBV6-6 and TRBJ1-4, with D possibly TRBD1 on 5 matching bases. The germline V gene encodes CDR1 MNHNY and CDR2 SVGAGI (reference sequence). The CDR3 extends over 13 amino acids. V lost 8 bases to trimming and J lost 8 bases, with 15 bases between them. The CDR3 sequence: CASSWGGGEKLFF. The DNA of the CDR3 is TGTGCCAGCTCCTGGGGGGGTGGAGAAAAACTGTTTTTT.

This clone was seen only once. The V and J genes are TRBV5-8 and TRBJ2-1, with TRBD2 matching over 13 bases. The V and J ends lost 3 bases and 6 bases, in that order; junction bases with no gene match: 3. In germline, CDR1 is SGHTS, CDR2 YDEGEE. The CDR3 has 15 amino acids. The chain's CDR3 is CASSSGTSGANEQFF. CDR3 nucleotides: TGTGCCAGCAGCTCGGGGACTAGCGGGGCCAATGAGCAGTTCTTC.

The V call is TRBV6-5, the J call TRBJ2-2, with a possible D match to TRBD2 (5 bases). The CDR3 has 12 amino acids. Germline V gene lookup returns CDR1 MNHEY and CDR2 SVGAGI. Trimming removed 4 bases at V and 7 bases at J, with 7 bases between. CDR3 nucleotides: TGTGCCAGCAGTTCGGGGTACGGGGAGCTGTTTTTT. Amino acids: CASSSGYGELFF.

The genes are TRBV5-1 and TRBJ2-1, with 8 positions matching TRBD2. The CDR3 loop spans 15 amino acids. Germline lookup yields CDR1 SGHRS and CDR2 YFSETQ. The V and J ends lost 4 bases and 2 bases, in that order; junction bases with no gene match: 5. The DNA of the CDR3 is TGCGCCAGCAGCGAGGGGACTAGAGCCTACAATGAGCAGTTCTTC. Its protein product is CASSEGTRAYNEQFF.